The entry below describes one TCR beta chain. The antigen remains unidentified. A multiplex PCR was run with 60 Vbeta primers and 13 Jbeta primers. Generated by immunoSEQ multiplex PCR, the TCRdb table keeps only in-frame clones and is missing some. The sample lists about 88,000 clones, roughly 70% occurring once. This specimen belongs to a study of cytomegalovirus exposure and HLA in healthy donors. Study conclusions and caveats: Cytomegalovirus status, reportedly, was diagnosed with high specificity and sensitivity by the classifier.

Germline V gene lookup returns CDR1 LGHNA and CDR2 YNFKEQ. The CDR3 loop spans 14 amino acids. Trimming cost V 3 bases and J 0 bases, with 8 bases left between them. The specimen sequenced was PBMCs. The receptor comes from a man aged 45-60 years in good health and CMV-seronegative. The V and J genes are TRBV4-2 and TRBJ1-1; weak D call: TRBD1 (5 bases). DNA for the CDR3: TGTGCCAGCAGCCAGTCAGGGATGAACACTGAAGCTTTCTTT. It is translated as CASSQSGMNTEAFF.